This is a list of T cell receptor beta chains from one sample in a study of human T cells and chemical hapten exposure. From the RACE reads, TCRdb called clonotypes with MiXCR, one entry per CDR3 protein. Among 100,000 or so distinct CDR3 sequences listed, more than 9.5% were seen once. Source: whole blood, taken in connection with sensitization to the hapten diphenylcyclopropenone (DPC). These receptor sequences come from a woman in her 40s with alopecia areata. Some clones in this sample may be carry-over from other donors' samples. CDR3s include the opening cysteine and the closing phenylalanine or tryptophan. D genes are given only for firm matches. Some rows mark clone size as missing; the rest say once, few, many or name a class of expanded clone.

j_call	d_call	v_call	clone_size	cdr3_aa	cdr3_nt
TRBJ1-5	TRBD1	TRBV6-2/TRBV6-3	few	CASSTDRGGVNNQPQHF	TGTGCCAGCAGCACGGACAGGGGAGGGGTGAACAATCAGCCCCAGCATTTT
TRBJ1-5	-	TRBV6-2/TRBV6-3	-	CASNFDRSGQINQPQHF	TGTGCCAGCAATTTCGACCGATCCGGACAGATTAACCAGCCCCAGCATTTT
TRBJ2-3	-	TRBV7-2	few	CASSLGLGKYF	TGTGCCAGCAGCTTAGGTCTGGGAAAGTATTTT
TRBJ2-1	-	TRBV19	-	CASSIVGLKNEQFF	TGTGCCAGTAGTATAGTGGGGCTAAAGAATGAGCAGTTCTTC
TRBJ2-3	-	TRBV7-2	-	CASSQDGATGTQYF	TGTGCCAGCAGCCAGGATGGGGCCACGGGGACGCAGTATTTT
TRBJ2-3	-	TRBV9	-	CASKGGRTDTQYF	TGTGCCAGCAAGGGGGGCCGGACAGATACGCAGTATTTT
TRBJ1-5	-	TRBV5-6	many	CASSPYDLNQPQHF	TGTGCCAGCAGCCCCTACGATCTCAATCAGCCCCAGCATTTT
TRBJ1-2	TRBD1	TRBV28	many	CASSTGTGKGYTF	TGTGCCAGCAGTACCGGGACAGGCAAGGGCTACACCTTC
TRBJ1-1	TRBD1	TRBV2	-	CASTIRQGTEAFF	TGTGCCAGCACGATCAGACAGGGCACTGAAGCTTTCTTT
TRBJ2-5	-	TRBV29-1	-	CSVDGLRQETQYF	TGCAGCGTTGACGGACTCCGACAAGAGACCCAGTACTTC
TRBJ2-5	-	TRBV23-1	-	CASSQSMDYAVARGAQYF	TGCGCCAGCAGTCAATCGATGGACTACGCGGTGGCCCGAGGGGCCCAGTACTTC
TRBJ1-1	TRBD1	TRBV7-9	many	CASIPGQGETEAFF	TGTGCCAGCATTCCGGGACAGGGAGAAACTGAAGCTTTCTTT
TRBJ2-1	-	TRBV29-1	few	CSVDPGEEQFF	TGCAGCGTTGATCCGGGGGAAGAGCAGTTCTTC
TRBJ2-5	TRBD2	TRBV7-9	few	CASSLVRLAHRAETQYF	TGTGCCAGCAGCTTAGTGCGACTAGCGCACCGCGCGGAGACCCAGTACTTC
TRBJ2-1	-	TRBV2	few	CASSWGNEQFF	TGTGCCAGCAGTTGGGGGAATGAGCAGTTCTTC
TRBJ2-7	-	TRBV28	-	CASTRNRGLYEQYF	TGTGCCAGCACCCGGAACCGGGGCCTCTACGAGCAGTACTTC
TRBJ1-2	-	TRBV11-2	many	CASSLDTHGYTF	TGTGCCAGCAGCCTGGACACGCATGGCTACACCTTC
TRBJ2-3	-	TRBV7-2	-	CASSSTSSDTQYF	TGTGCCAGCAGCTCCACCTCGTCAGATACGCAGTATTTT
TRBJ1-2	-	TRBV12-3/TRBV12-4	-	CASRIDNRDNGYTF	TGTGCCAGCAGGATAGATAACCGGGACAATGGCTACACCTTC
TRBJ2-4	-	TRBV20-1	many	CSARREGNIQYF	TGCAGTGCTCGCAGGGAAGGAAACATTCAGTACTTC
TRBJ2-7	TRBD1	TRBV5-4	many	CASSFGTGHNEQYF	TGTGCCAGCAGCTTCGGGACAGGGCACAACGAGCAGTACTTC
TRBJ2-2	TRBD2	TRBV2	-	CASSALGGGPNTGELFF	TGTGCCAGCAGTGCTCTTGGCGGGGGGCCGAACACCGGGGAGCTGTTTTTT
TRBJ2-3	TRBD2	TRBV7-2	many	CASSLVSSGRRDTQYF	TGTGCCAGCAGCTTAGTGTCTAGCGGGAGAAGGGATACGCAGTATTTT
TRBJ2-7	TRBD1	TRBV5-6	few	CASSSGQVYEQYF	TGTGCCAGCAGCTCCGGACAGGTCTACGAGCAGTACTTC
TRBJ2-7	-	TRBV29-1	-	CSVEDYEQYF	TGCAGCGTTGAAGACTACGAGCAGTACTTC
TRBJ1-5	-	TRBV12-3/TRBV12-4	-	CASSIRQNSNQPQHF	TGTGCCAGCAGTATACGTCAGAATAGCAATCAGCCCCAGCATTTT
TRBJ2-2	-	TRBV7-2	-	CASSYRDMGELFF	TGTGCCAGCAGTTACCGGGACATGGGGGAGCTGTTTTTT
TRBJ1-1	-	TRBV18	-	CASSGGMITEAFF	TGTGCCAGCTCAGGGGGGATGATAACTGAAGCTTTCTTT
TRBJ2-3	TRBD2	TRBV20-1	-	CSAEPGLAGGGYGQYF	TGCAGTGCTGAGCCGGGACTAGCGGGAGGGGGATACGGGCAGTATTTT
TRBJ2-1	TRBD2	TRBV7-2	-	CASLAGGPHNEQFF	TGTGCCAGTTTAGCGGGGGGGCCTCACAATGAGCAGTTCTTC
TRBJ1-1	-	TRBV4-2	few	CASSQDIGTEAFF	TGTGCCAGCAGCCAGGACATTGGCACTGAAGCTTTCTTT
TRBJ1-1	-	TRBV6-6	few	CASSRPGNTEAFF	TGTGCCAGCAGTCGCCCCGGGAACACTGAAGCTTTCTTT
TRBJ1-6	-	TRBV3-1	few	CASSQVGPTPNSPLHF	TGTGCCAGCAGCCAAGTGGGCCCCACCCCAAATTCACCCCTCCACTTT
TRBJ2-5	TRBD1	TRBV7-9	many	CATGDQETQYF	TGTGCGACAGGGGACCAAGAGACCCAGTACTTC
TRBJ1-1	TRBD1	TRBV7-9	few	CASSLGGQGASSEAFF	TGTGCCAGCAGCTTAGGAGGACAGGGGGCTTCGTCTGAAGCTTTCTTT
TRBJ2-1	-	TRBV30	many	CAWNGARRSYNEQFF	TGTGCCTGGAACGGGGCTCGCCGGTCCTACAATGAGCAGTTCTTC
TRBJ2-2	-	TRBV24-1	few	CATSRGTATGELFF	TGTGCCACCAGTCGGGGGACAGCCACCGGGGAGCTGTTTTTT
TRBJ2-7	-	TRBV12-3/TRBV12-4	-	CASSTPFYEQYF	TGTGCCAGCAGTACTCCTTTCTACGAGCAGTACTTC
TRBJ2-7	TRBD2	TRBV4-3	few	CASSQDLAGVPYEQYF	TGCGCCAGCAGCCAAGATCTAGCGGGAGTTCCCTACGAGCAGTACTTC
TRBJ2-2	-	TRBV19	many	CASSIVRESGELFF	TGTGCCAGTAGTATAGTACGGGAGTCCGGGGAGCTGTTTTTT
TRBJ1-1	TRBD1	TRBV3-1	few	CASSLRGYTEAFF	TGTGCCAGCAGCCTCAGGGGGTACACTGAAGCTTTCTTT
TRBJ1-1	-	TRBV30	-	CAWSLPGPNTEAFF	TGTGCCTGGAGCCTCCCTGGGCCGAACACTGAAGCTTTCTTT
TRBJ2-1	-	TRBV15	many	CATSPSADYNEQFF	TGTGCCACCAGCCCCTCGGCCGACTACAATGAGCAGTTCTTC
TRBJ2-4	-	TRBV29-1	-	CSVEFQEGNIQYF	TGCAGCGTTGAATTCCAGGAGGGAAACATTCAGTACTTC
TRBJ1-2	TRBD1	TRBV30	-	CAWMAGGAYGYTF	TGTGCCTGGATGGCAGGGGGTGCCTATGGCTACACCTTC
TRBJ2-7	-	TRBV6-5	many	CASSRRGEQYF	TGTGCCAGCAGTAGACGGGGGGAGCAGTACTTC
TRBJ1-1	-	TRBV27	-	CASRLGQLNTEASF	TGTGCCAGCAGGTTGGGGCAGCTAAACACTGAAGCTTCCTTT
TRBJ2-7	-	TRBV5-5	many	CASSVTWSHYEQYF	TGTGCCAGCAGCGTGACATGGAGCCACTACGAGCAGTACTTC
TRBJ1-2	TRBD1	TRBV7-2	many	CASSLSPAGTGLGYTF	TGTGCCAGCAGCTTATCTCCGGCCGGGACAGGGCTTGGCTACACCTTC
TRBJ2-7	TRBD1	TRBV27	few	CASSPLTGSSYEQYF	TGTGCCAGCAGTCCATTGACAGGGAGCTCCTACGAGCAGTACTTC
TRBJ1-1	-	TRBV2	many	CASSTGLNTEAFF	TGTGCCAGCAGTACAGGGTTGAACACTGAAGCTTTCTTT
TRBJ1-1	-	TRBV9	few	CASSVDPLQGNTEAFF	TGTGCCAGCAGCGTAGACCCGCTCCAGGGTAACACTGAAGCTTTCTTT
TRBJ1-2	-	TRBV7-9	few	CASSHGQNYGYTF	TGTGCCAGCAGCCACGGACAGAACTATGGCTACACCTTC
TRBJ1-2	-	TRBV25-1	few	CASRPHNGHYGYTF	TGTGCCAGCAGACCACACAACGGTCACTATGGCTACACCTTC
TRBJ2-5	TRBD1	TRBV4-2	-	CASSQDRAGGPQETQYF	TGTGCCAGCAGCCAAGATCGTGCAGGGGGCCCTCAAGAGACCCAGTACTTC
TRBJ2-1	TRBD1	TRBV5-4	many	CASSRQGGEEQFF	TGTGCCAGCAGCCGACAGGGGGGGGAAGAGCAGTTCTTC
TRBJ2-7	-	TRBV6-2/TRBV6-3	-	CASSYSRTTSNEQYF	TGTGCCAGCAGTTACTCTCGGACCACGTCCAACGAGCAGTACTTC
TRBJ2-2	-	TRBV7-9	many	CASSFHFSVRTGELFF	TGTGCCAGCAGCTTTCATTTTTCGGTTCGCACCGGGGAGCTGTTTTTT
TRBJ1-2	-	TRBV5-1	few	CASSPLDSYGYTF	TGCGCCAGCAGTCCCTTGGACAGTTATGGCTACACCTTC